The clone carrying this TCR beta chain was seen more than once but under ten times. Its target is unknown. Alongside a J-beta primer mix, a sample-barcoded 5' primer served in a second PCR lasting roughly 6 to 12 cycles. TCRdb re-analysed the 5' RACE reads in MiXCR, keeping a single row per CDR3 protein. The profile shows 700,000 to 950,000 distinct CDR3 sequences, 55% to 75% of them singletons. The sample is drawn from a study of blood T cells in healthy people across ages. Across the whole study: About one barcoded beta molecule per two T cells came from capture by template switching. The study, taken as a whole, reports: Age advanced and TCR beta diversity per million T cells fell, roughly linearly.

Donors were healthy Caucasian individuals from Russia aged roughly 6 to 95. Each sample used at least 6 million PBMCs. The receptor comes from a man aged 25 to 45 in good health. The sample consisted of blood.

The CDR3 sequence is CASSFTPHEQYF. The CDR3 DNA reads TGTGCCAGCAGCTTTACTCCCCACGAGCAGTACTTC. This sequence joins TRBV7-9 and TRBJ2-7; no definite D call. The CDR3 has 12 amino acids. Germline V CDR1 and CDR2: SEHNR, FQNEAQ (reference sequence). Trimming took off 3 bases at V and 5 bases at J, with 8 bases between the two ends.